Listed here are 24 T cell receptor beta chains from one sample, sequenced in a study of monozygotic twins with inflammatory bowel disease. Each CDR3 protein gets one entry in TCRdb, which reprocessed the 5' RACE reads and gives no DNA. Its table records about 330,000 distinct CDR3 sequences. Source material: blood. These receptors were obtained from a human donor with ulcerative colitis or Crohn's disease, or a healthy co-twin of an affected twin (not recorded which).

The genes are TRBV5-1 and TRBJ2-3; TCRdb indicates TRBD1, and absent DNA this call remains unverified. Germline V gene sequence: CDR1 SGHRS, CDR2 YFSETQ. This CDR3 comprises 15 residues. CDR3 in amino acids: CASSEGRTVTDTQYF.

The CDR3: CAISTGDTEAFF. The chain links TRBV10-3 to TRBJ1-1; TCRdb lists TRBD1, though no DNA is available to test this call. There are 12 residues in the CDR3. Looked up from germline, CDR1 is ENHRY and CDR2 is SYGVKD.

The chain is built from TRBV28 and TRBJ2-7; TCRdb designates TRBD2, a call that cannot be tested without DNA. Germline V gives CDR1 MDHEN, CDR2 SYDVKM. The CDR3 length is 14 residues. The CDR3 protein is CASSFSGRADEQYF. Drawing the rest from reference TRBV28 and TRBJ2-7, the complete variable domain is DVKVTQSSRYLVKRTGEKVFLECVQDMDHENMFWYRQDPGLGLRLIYFSYDVKMKEKGDIPEGYSVSREKKERFSLILESASTNQTSMYLCASSFSGRADEQYFGPGTRLTVT.

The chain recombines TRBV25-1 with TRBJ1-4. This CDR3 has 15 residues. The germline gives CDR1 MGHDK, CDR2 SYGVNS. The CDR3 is CASSTPWGMAEKLFF.

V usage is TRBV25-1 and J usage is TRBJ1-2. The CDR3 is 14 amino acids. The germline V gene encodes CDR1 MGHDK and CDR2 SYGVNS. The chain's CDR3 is CASSESPVVYGYTF.

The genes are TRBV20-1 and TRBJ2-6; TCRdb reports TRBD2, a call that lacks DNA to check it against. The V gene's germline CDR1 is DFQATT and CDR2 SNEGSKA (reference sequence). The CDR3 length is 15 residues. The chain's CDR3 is CSARTLVSGANVLTF.

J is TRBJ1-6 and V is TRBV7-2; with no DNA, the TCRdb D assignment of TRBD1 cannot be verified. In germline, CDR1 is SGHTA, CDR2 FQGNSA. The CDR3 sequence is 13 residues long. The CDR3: CASSTRQNSPLHF.

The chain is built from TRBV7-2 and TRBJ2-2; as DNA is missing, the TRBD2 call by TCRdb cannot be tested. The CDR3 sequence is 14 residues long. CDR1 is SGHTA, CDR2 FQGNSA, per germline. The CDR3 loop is CASSPTRDGGELFF.

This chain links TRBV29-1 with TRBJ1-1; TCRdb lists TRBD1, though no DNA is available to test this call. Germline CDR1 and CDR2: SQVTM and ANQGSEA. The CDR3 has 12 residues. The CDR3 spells CSGEQGAGEAFF.

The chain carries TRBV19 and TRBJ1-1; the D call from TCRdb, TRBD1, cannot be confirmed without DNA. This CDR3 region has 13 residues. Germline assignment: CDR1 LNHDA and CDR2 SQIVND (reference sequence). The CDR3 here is CASSNRINTEAFF.

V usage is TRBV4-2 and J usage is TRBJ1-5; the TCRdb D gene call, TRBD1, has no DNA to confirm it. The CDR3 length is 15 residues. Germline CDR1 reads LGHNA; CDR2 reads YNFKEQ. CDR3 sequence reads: CASSPRDFSNQPQHF.

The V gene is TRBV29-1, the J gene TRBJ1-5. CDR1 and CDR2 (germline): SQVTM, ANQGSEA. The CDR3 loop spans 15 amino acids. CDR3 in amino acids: CSATREGEPNQPQHF.

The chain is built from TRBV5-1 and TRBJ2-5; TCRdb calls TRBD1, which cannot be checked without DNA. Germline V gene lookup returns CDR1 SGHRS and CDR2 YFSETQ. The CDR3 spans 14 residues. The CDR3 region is CASSFTREQKTQYF.

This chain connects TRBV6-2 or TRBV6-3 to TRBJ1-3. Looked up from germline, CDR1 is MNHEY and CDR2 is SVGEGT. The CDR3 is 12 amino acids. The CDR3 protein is CASSYVGGTIYF.

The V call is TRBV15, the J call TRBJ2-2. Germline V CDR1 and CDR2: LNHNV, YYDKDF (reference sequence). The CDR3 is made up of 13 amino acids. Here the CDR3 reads CATRTPNTGELFF.

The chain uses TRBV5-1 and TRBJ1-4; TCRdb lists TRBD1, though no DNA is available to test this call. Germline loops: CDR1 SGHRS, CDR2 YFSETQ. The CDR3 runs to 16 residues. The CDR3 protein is CASSIGQGMDPEKLFF. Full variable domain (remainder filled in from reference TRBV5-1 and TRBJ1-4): KAGVTQTPRYLIKTRGQQVTLSCSPISGHRSVSWYQQTPGQGLQFLFEYFSETQRNKGNFPGRFSGRQFSNSRSEMNVSTLELGDSALYLCASSIGQGMDPEKLFFGSGTQLSVL.

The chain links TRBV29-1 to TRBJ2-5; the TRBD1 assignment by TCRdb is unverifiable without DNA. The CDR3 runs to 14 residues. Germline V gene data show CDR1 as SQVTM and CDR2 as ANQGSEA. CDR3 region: CSVAGRLTGETQYF.

CDR3 protein: CASSGDSQETQYF. The J gene is TRBJ2-5, the V gene TRBV7-3; the TRBD1 assignment by TCRdb is unverifiable without DNA. The CDR3 is made up of 13 amino acids. Germline V gene sequence: CDR1 SGHTA, CDR2 FQGTGA.

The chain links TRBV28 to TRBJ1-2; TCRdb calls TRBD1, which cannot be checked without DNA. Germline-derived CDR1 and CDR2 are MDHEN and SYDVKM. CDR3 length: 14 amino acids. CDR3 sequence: CASSPSLTGYGYTF.

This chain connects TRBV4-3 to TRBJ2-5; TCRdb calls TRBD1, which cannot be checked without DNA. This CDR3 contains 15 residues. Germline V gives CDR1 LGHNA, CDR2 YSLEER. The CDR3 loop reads CASSQDRGVRETQYF.

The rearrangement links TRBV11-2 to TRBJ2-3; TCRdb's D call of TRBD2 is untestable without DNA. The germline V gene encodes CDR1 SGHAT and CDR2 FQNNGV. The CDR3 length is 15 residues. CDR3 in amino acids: CASSLEADVTDTQYF.

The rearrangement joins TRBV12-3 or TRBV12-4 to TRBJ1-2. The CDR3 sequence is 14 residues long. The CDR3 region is CASSHWAGTYGYTF.

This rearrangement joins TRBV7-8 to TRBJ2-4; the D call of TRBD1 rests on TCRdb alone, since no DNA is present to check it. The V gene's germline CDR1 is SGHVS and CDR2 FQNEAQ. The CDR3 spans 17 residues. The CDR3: CASSLAVRQGGRDIQYF.

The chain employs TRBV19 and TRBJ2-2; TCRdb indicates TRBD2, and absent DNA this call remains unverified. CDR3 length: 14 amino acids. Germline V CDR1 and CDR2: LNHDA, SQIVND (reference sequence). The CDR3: CASQLATNTGELFF.